This T cell receptor beta chain comes out of a study of T cell responses to AZD1222 COVID-19 vaccine. Overall study context: Analysis merged second doses at about 4 or about 12 weeks.

Study results and limitations: Variant regions that are unmutated are reportedly the target of nearly half of spike-specific TCRs. Regions 160-218 and 743-854 held dominance among vaccine-associated CD4 TCRs, which spanned spike.

Using immunoSEQ multiplex PCR, the repertoire was profiled, and TCRdb retains in-frame clones only, with some absent. The table has some 120,000 clones, 87% seen once. About this clone itself: The antigen is not known.

The source material was peripheral blood, sampled on day 0 of AZD1222 vaccination. The receptor comes from an adult in good health.

CDR3 in DNA: TGTGCCAGCAGTCACAAGTACTCCTACAATGAGCAGTTCTTC. Amino acid sequence: CASSHKYSYNEQFF. This chain uses TRBV28 with TRBJ2-1, with no clear D. Germline assignment: CDR1 MDHEN and CDR2 SYDVKM. The CDR3 has 14 amino acids. V was shortened by 5 bases and J by 0 bases, with 8 bases between the two germline ends.